This T cell receptor beta chain was observed in a study of beta chain features in type 1 diabetes. The study, taken as a whole, reports: VDJ junctions sequenced from type 1 diabetes patients showed fewer insertions and more deletions. Researchers cautioned that cDNA sequencing could over-represent cells with high TCR expression. Within the patient group, naive, central memory and Treg TCRB repertoires appeared more similar to each other than within healthy donors.

Reverse transcribing all isolated RNA meant expressed TCRB transcripts were sequenced. Naive, central memory and regulatory T cell samples came to a mean of roughly 4 million reads. Method: immunoSEQ multiplex PCR; TCRdb's copy keeps in-frame clones and lacks some. In the table there are about 230,000 clones, 9.6% of which are singletons. CDR1 is LNHDA, CDR2 SQIVND, per germline (reference sequence). This CDR3 comprises 16 residues. V gave up 4 bases and J gave up 1 base, with 16 bases separating them. As to this clone: Its antigen is undetermined.

The clonotype was recovered from a woman under 30 in good health. The sample was naive CD4+ T cells from blood. This chain uses TRBV19 with TRBJ1-2; weak D call: TRBD1 (5 bases). In DNA, the CDR3 is TGTGCCAGTAGTACCTCGGGAAGGGGAGGTAACTATGGCTACACCTTC. It codes for CASSTSGRGGNYGYTF. Using reference TRBV19 and TRBJ1-2 for the parts outside the CDR3, the full variable domain is DGGITQSPKYLFRKEGQNVTLSCEQNLNHDAMYWYRQDPGQGLRLIYYSQIVNDFQKGDIAEGYSVSREKKESFPLTVTSAQKNPTAFYLCASSTSGRGGNYGYTFGSGTRLTVV.